This T cell receptor beta chain was identified during a study of cytomegalovirus exposure and HLA in healthy donors. Each donor's status was that of a healthy bone marrow donor. PCR used 60 Vbeta primers and 13 Jbeta primers. Data came from immunoSEQ multiplex PCR; TCRdb stores just in-frame clones and leaves some out. The table records 200,000 to 250,000 clones, 80% to 85% of them present only once. Remarks on this clone: Its antigen is not identified.

This CDR3 has 16 residues. CDR1 SGHAT and CDR2 FQNNGV come from the germline V gene. V was pared by 5 bases and J by 0 bases, with 16 bases between. Overall study results and limits: In a later analysis, productive TCRs from donors in an Asian-associated ancestry cluster reportedly carried fewer N-insertions than the cohort mean. High sensitivity and specificity were reportedly achieved when the classifier diagnosed cytomegalovirus status. Presence/absence results assume similar sequencing depth per donor, which may not hold.

The sequencing input was PBMCs. This chain joins TRBV11-2 and TRBJ1-2, with D uncertain. This clonotype was obtained from a woman between 35 and 50 years old in good health and CMV-seronegative. CDR3 loop: CASSPHLEPPNYGYTF. CDR3 bases: TGTGCCAGCAGCCCCCACTTAGAGCCTCCTAACTATGGCTACACCTTC.